This T cell receptor beta chain was retrieved from a study of blood T cells in healthy people across ages. Primers used in a second PCR of about 7 to 11 cycles were a sample-barcoded 5' primer and a J-beta primer mix. TCRdb re-analysed the 5' RACE reads in MiXCR, keeping a single row per CDR3 protein. Of about 1.4 million distinct CDR3 sequences in the sample, around 59% were seen once. This clonotype was observed a handful of times. Approximately 9.4 milliliters was the volume of peripheral blood drawn from each donor. The source of this sequence is a man aged 18-30 years in good health. The specimen was blood.

The chain's CDR3 is CASSEPTGSSGEQYF. The CDR3 DNA is TGTGCCAGCAGTGAGCCCACAGGGTCTTCCGGCGAGCAGTACTTC. The chain has TRBV25-1 and TRBJ2-4; TRBD1 might be the D (6 bases). The DNA end is more similar to TRBJ2-7, so the J call may be wrong. The CDR3 contains 15 residues. Germline values: CDR1 MGHDK, CDR2 SYGVNS.